The rows below give T cell receptor beta chains drawn from one sample of a study of T cells in Graves' hyperthyroidism and ophthalmopathy. TCRdb re-analysed the multiplex PCR reads in MiXCR, keeping a single row per CDR3 protein. The data hold 550,000 to 850,000 distinct CDR3 sequences, with around 19% observed a single time. Sequenced material: blood. The receptors were sampled from a woman aged 45-65 years with Graves' hyperthyroidism that later progressed to Graves' ophthalmopathy. Both conserved end residues are part of each CDR3. The D gene is left open where the match is weak. Not every row has a clone size; where given, it reads once, few, many or a size class.

TRBJ1-1 | TRBV6-6 | many | NA | CASSYSNSANTEAFF | TGTGCCAGCAGTTACTCGAATTCGGCGAACACTGAAGCTTTCTTT
TRBJ1-2 | TRBV27 | few | NA | CASSLYLGYGYTF | TGTGCCAGCAGTTTATATTTGGGATATGGCTACACCTTC
TRBJ1-4 | TRBV10-3 | NA | TRBD1 | CAISGGQDNEKLFF | TGTGCCATCAGTGGGGGACAGGATAATGAAAAACTGTTTTTT
TRBJ1-2 | TRBV4-1 | few | TRBD1 | CASSQDTAGGGYGYTF | TGCGCCAGCAGCCAAGATACAGCAGGGGGCGGATATGGCTACACCTTC
TRBJ2-5 | TRBV6-2/TRBV6-3 | few | TRBD1 | CASSNLQGMETQYF | TGTGCCAGCAGTAACCTACAGGGGATGGAGACCCAGTACTTC
TRBJ2-7 | TRBV6-1 | many | NA | CASRKGVGAYEQYF | TGTGCCAGCAGGAAAGGGGTCGGAGCTTACGAGCAGTACTTC
TRBJ1-2 | TRBV14 | few | TRBD1 | CASSQGQGQPSYGYTF | TGTGCCAGCAGCCAAGGACAGGGCCAGCCTTCCTATGGCTACACCTTC
TRBJ2-1 | TRBV29-1 | many | TRBD1 | CSVVRTGGGEQFF | TGCAGCGTTGTAAGGACAGGGGGTGGTGAGCAGTTCTTC
TRBJ2-4 | TRBV7-2 | few | TRBD2 | CASSPSTSRPGDQYF | TGTGCCAGCAGCCCCTCGACTAGCCGCCCAGGTGATCAGTACTTC
TRBJ1-3 | TRBV29-1 | many | NA | CSAGTSQGNTIYF | TGCAGCGCCGGGACTTCGCAGGGAAACACCATATATTTT
TRBJ2-5 | TRBV20-1 | many | TRBD2 | CSAKTSGGAGETQYF | TGCAGTGCGAAAACTAGCGGGGGGGCCGGGGAGACCCAGTACTTC
TRBJ2-1 | TRBV10-3 | few | TRBD2 | CAIREISGTSGGGDEQFF | TGTGCCATCAGAGAGATCTCCGGGACTAGCGGGGGTGGCGATGAGCAGTTCTTC
TRBJ2-7 | TRBV15 | few | NA | CATSRDLGDHYEQYF | TGTGCCACCAGCAGAGATCTGGGGGACCACTACGAGCAGTACTTC
TRBJ2-5 | TRBV6-1 | many | NA | CASSSPRGRRETQYF | TGTGCCAGCAGCTCCCCGAGAGGGCGGCGGGAGACCCAGTACTTC
TRBJ1-2 | TRBV20-1 | many | NA | CSATGTLRGYTF | TGCAGTGCTACGGGGACACTTCGCGGCTACACCTTC
TRBJ2-1 | TRBV12-3/TRBV12-4 | many | TRBD1 | CASSWGQGSYNEQFF | TGTGCCAGCAGTTGGGGACAGGGGTCATACAATGAGCAGTTCTTC
TRBJ1-2 | TRBV7-9 | NA | TRBD1 | CASSPPDRSYGYTF | TGTGCCAGCAGCCCCCCGGACAGGTCCTATGGCTACACCTTC
TRBJ2-5 | TRBV19 | NA | NA | CASSIDLSSDYPGETQYF | TGTGCCAGTAGTATAGATCTATCATCGGACTACCCCGGTGAGACCCAGTACTTC
TRBJ2-7 | TRBV11-2 | NA | NA | CASSLGGASSGEQYF | TGTGCCAGCAGCTTAGGGGGGGCCTCCTCCGGGGAGCAGTACTTC
TRBJ2-3 | TRBV6-5 | few | NA | CASSYSTGARTDTQYF | TGTGCCAGCAGTTACTCGACGGGGGCTCGCACAGATACGCAGTATTTT
TRBJ1-4 | TRBV20-1 | NA | NA | CSARDGTAGNEKLFF | TGCAGTGCTAGAGATGGGACCGCCGGTAATGAAAAACTGTTTTTT
TRBJ1-2 | TRBV12-3/TRBV12-4 | NA | NA | CASSPSRTTAGYTF | TGTGCCAGCAGTCCGAGCAGAACCACCGCTGGCTACACCTTC
TRBJ2-5 | TRBV9 | NA | NA | CASSVGRGAQETQYF | TGTGCCAGCAGCGTAGGCAGGGGGGCCCAAGAGACCCAGTACTTC
TRBJ1-1 | TRBV7-9 | many | NA | CASSSTGLMNTEAFF | TGTGCCAGCAGCTCGACAGGCTTAATGAACACTGAAGCTTTCTTT
TRBJ2-2 | TRBV4-1 | NA | NA | CASSPRGTENTGELFF | TGCGCCAGCAGCCCCCGGGGGACAGAGAACACCGGGGAGCTGTTTTTT
TRBJ1-6 | TRBV19 | NA | NA | CASTPTGGAWGSPLHF | TGTGCCAGTACCCCAACGGGGGGGGCGTGGGGTTCACCCCTCCACTTT
TRBJ2-5 | TRBV19 | NA | NA | CASRSRFQETQYF | TGTGCCAGCCGGTCGAGGTTCCAAGAGACCCAGTACTTC
TRBJ2-5 | TRBV6-6 | NA | TRBD2 | CASSYRFDLAGGSQETQYF | TGTGCCAGCAGTTACCGATTCGATTTAGCGGGGGGCTCCCAAGAGACCCAGTACTTC
TRBJ2-7 | TRBV5-1 | few | TRBD1 | CASSHVGTGYEQYF | TGCGCCAGCAGCCACGTTGGGACAGGGTACGAGCAGTACTTC
TRBJ2-3 | TRBV7-6 | few | NA | CASNLNEGTDTQYF | TGTGCCAGCAACTTAAACGAGGGGACAGATACGCAGTATTTT
TRBJ2-3 | TRBV6-1 | many | TRBD2 | CASKRLAGAGGDTQYF | TGTGCCAGCAAAAGACTAGCGGGGGCCGGTGGAGATACGCAGTATTTT
TRBJ1-2 | TRBV10-3 | once | NA | CAISGTNYGYTF | TGTGCCATCAGCGGTACCAACTATGGCTACACCTTC
TRBJ1-1 | TRBV5-6 | many | NA | CASSLIASSSFNTEAFF | TGTGCCAGCAGCTTGATAGCCTCGTCCAGCTTTAACACTGAAGCTTTCTTT
TRBJ2-3 | TRBV2 | many | NA | CASSDGGGSTDTQYF | TGTGCCAGCAGTGACGGTGGGGGGTCCACAGATACGCAGTATTTT
TRBJ2-1 | TRBV9 | many | NA | CASSPNYVSNEQFF | TGTGCCAGCAGCCCTAATTATGTGTCCAATGAGCAGTTCTTC
TRBJ1-6 | TRBV10-2 | NA | NA | CASSVTGTADSPLHF | TGCGCCAGCAGTGTTACAGGGACCGCTGATTCACCCCTCCACTTT
TRBJ2-3 | TRBV13 | many | NA | CASSYGVSPTDTQYF | TGTGCCAGCAGCTACGGGGTATCTCCGACAGATACGCAGTATTTT
TRBJ2-5 | TRBV5-1 | many | TRBD2 | CASSTGTSGLQETQYF | TGCGCCAGCAGCACCGGGACTAGCGGGCTCCAAGAGACCCAGTACTTC
TRBJ1-1 | TRBV6-1 | many | NA | CASSESGGLATEAFF | TGTGCCAGCAGTGAAAGTGGAGGGTTGGCCACTGAAGCTTTCTTT
TRBJ1-2 | TRBV2 | many | NA | CASSEGRGYYGYTF | TGTGCCAGCAGTGAAGGACGGGGATACTATGGCTACACCTTC
TRBJ1-1 | TRBV7-2 | NA | NA | CASSPPLFGTTPEAFF | TGTGCCAGCAGCCCACCCTTATTCGGGACAACTCCTGAAGCTTTCTTT
TRBJ1-1 | TRBV25-1 | few | NA | CASSERGFKAFF | TGTGCCAGCAGTGAAAGAGGTTTCAAAGCTTTCTTT
TRBJ2-7 | TRBV29-1 | NA | TRBD1 | CSVEDTGQGAYEQYF | TGCAGCGTTGAAGATACGGGACAGGGGGCGTACGAGCAGTACTTC
TRBJ2-5 | TRBV20-1 | few | TRBD2 | CSARMDQRGPQETQYF | TGCAGTGCTAGGATGGACCAGCGGGGGCCGCAAGAGACCCAGTACTTC
TRBJ2-3 | TRBV4-3 | NA | NA | CASSRAASESTDTQYF | TGCGCCAGCAGCCGGGCCGCTAGCGAGAGCACAGATACGCAGTATTTT
TRBJ2-3 | TRBV11-2 | many | NA | CASSLVADTQYF | TGTGCCAGCAGTTTAGTGGCAGATACGCAGTATTTT
TRBJ1-2 | TRBV12-3/TRBV12-4 | NA | NA | CASSLAGDEGYTF | TGTGCCAGCAGTTTGGCAGGGGATGAAGGCTACACCTTC
TRBJ2-6 | TRBV12-3/TRBV12-4 | NA | NA | CASTPKTDRTAASGANVLTF | TGTGCCAGCACCCCAAAGACAGATCGGACAGCCGCCTCTGGGGCCAACGTCCTGACTTTC
TRBJ1-2 | TRBV11-2 | NA | TRBD1 | CASSFSAGGGYTF | TGTGCCAGCAGCTTCTCAGCAGGGGGTGGCTACACCTTC
TRBJ2-7 | TRBV6-5 | few | TRBD1 | CASSYLRTGGNEQYF | TGTGCCAGCAGTTACCTTCGGACAGGGGGCAACGAGCAGTACTTC
TRBJ1-5 | TRBV11-2 | many | NA | CASSLGGSPPQPQHF | TGTGCCAGCAGCCTAGGTGGGAGCCCCCCTCAGCCCCAGCATTTT
TRBJ1-1 | TRBV2 | NA | TRBD1 | CASSVRQGGTEAFF | TGTGCCAGCAGTGTCAGACAGGGGGGCACTGAAGCTTTCTTT
TRBJ2-1 | TRBV7-9 | many | NA | CASSRWGADYNEQFF | TGTGCCAGCAGTCGCTGGGGAGCTGACTACAATGAGCAGTTCTTC
TRBJ2-7 | TRBV20-1 | NA | TRBD2 | CSAIGTSGGWEQYF | TGCAGTGCTATTGGGACTAGCGGGGGTTGGGAGCAGTACTTC
TRBJ2-4 | TRBV5-1 | many | NA | CASSLAGAKNIQYF | TGCGCCAGCAGCTTGGCAGGGGCCAAAAACATTCAGTACTTC
TRBJ1-5 | TRBV29-1 | NA | NA | CSVATLRNQPQHF | TGCAGCGTTGCGACCCTACGGAATCAGCCCCAGCATTTT